The 21 T cell receptor beta chains presented below share a single source sample, sequenced in a study of blood T cell repertoires in COVID-19 (TCRdb year 2020). The protocol used for the library was the immunoSEQ multiplex PCR assay. TCRdb holds this immuneACCESS table with in-frame rearrangements only. Some clones are missing; in checked studies, unresolved V genes explain under half, and the rest has no known cause. Counted in this sample were roughly 220,000 clones; about 80% of them appeared once. The ten top clones hold 3% of the sample. Sample: peripheral blood. The receptors come from a woman in her twenties or thirties who had recovered from COVID-19.

This sequence joins TRBV28 and TRBJ2-7; no clear D. V dropped 2 bases and J dropped 0 bases, with 8 bases sitting between them. The CDR3 runs 14 residues. In germline, CDR1 is MDHEN, CDR2 SYDVKM. The CDR3 sequence is CASSLGFSSYEQYF. In DNA, the CDR3 is TGTGCCAGCAGTTTAGGTTTTAGCTCCTACGAGCAGTACTTC.

The chain couples TRBV5-3 to TRBJ2-5; D remains unclear. TRBV5-3 carries the ORF label, with uncertain function. V lost 0 bases to trimming and J lost 1 base, with 19 bases between them. This CDR3 has 18 residues. DNA of the CDR3: TGTGCCAGAAGCTTGGGGGCAGGCGCAAGGATCCCCCAAGAGACCCAGTACTTC. The encoded protein is CARSLGAGARIPQETQYF.

The V and J genes are TRBV28 and TRBJ2-7; 7 nucleotides match TRBD1. This CDR3 is built from 14 residues. J was trimmed by 6 bases and V by 5 bases; bases with no gene match: 10. Per germline, CDR1 MDHEN and CDR2 SYDVKM. The CDR3 loop reads CASSLTGTESEQYF. The CDR3 DNA reads TGTGCCAGCAGTCTTACCGGGACAGAAAGCGAGCAGTACTTC.

This clone was seen only once. The chain has TRBV27 and TRBJ2-3, with TRBD2 as a possible D gene (5 bases). V lost 2 bases to trimming and J lost 4 bases, with 10 bases between them. CDR3 length equals 14 residues. Germline V gene sequence: CDR1 MNHEY, CDR2 SMNVEV (reference sequence). Here the CDR3 reads CASSLGLRADTQYF. CDR3 nucleotide sequence: TGTGCCAGCAGTTTAGGGCTGCGGGCAGATACGCAGTATTTT.

About this clone itself: Other DNA sequences in this specimen translate into the identical CDR3. V usage is TRBV28 and J usage is TRBJ1-4, with TRBD1 matching over 8 bases. V shed 3 bases, J shed 7 bases, and the junction held 4 bases outside the gene matches. This CDR3 has 14 amino acids. CDR1 MDHEN and CDR2 SYDVKM come from the germline V gene. The CDR3 DNA reads TGTGCCAGCAGTTTGACAGGGGCGGGTGAAAAACTGTTTTTT. This encodes CASSLTGAGEKLFF.

The chain is built from TRBV7-7 and TRBJ2-5; D perhaps matches TRBD1 (5 bases). The germline V gene has CDR1 SSHAT and CDR2 FNYEAQ (reference sequence). V lost 2 bases, J lost 3 bases, and 10 bases lay in between. This CDR3 has 14 residues. CDR3 bases: TGTGCCAGCAGCTTAAAACAGGCGAAAGAGACCCAGTACTTC. Its protein is CASSLKQAKETQYF. Based on the CDR3 plus reference TRBV7-7 and TRBJ2-5, the full variable domain is GAGVSQSPRYKVTKRGQDVTLRCDPISSHATLYWYQQALGQGPEFLTYFNYEAQPDKSGLPSDRFSAERPEGSISTLTIQRTEQRDSAMYRCASSLKQAKETQYFGPGTRLLVL.

V is TRBV4-2 and J is TRBJ2-5; 8 bases align to TRBD1. Germline trimming cut 0 bases from V and 4 bases from J; bases unmatched to any gene: 4. Germline CDR1 reads LGHNA; CDR2 reads YNFKEQ. This CDR3 contains 15 residues. CDR3 region: CASSQDSDRGETQYF. The DNA for the CDR3 is TGTGCCAGCAGCCAAGATTCAGACAGGGGAGAGACCCAGTACTTC.

The chain uses TRBV27 and TRBJ2-1; D is perhaps TRBD2 (5 bases). The ends were cut back, 2 bases at V and 4 bases at J, with 12 bases in the middle. Germline loops: CDR1 MNHEY, CDR2 SMNVEV (reference sequence). The CDR3 length is 15 residues. The CDR3 loop reads CASSLGRVPYNEQFF. The CDR3 DNA is TGTGCCAGCAGTTTAGGGCGGGTACCATACAATGAGCAGTTCTTC.

This chain links TRBV9 with TRBJ2-1; weak D call: TRBD2 (6 bases). This CDR3 comprises 15 residues. V was pared by 0 bases and J by 0 bases, with 7 bases between. CDR1 is SGDLS and CDR2 is YYNGEE in the germline V gene. CDR3 sequence reads: CASSVAGLSYNEQFF. The CDR3 bases are TGTGCCAGCAGCGTAGCGGGACTCTCCTACAATGAGCAGTTCTTC.

This chain joins TRBV11-2 and TRBJ2-5; D call uncertain. The CDR3 contains 17 residues. The ends were cut back, 1 base at V and 1 base at J, with 16 bases in the middle. Per germline, CDR1 SGHAT and CDR2 FQNNGV. The DNA of the CDR3 is TGTGCCAGCAGCTTAGGCTTTAGGTCTAGAGTCCAAGAGACCCAGTACTTC. It codes for CASSLGFRSRVQETQYF.

This rearrangement joins TRBV30 to TRBJ1-4, with D perhaps TRBD1 (5 bases). The germline V gene has CDR1 GTSNPN and CDR2 SVGIG (reference sequence). V was shortened by 2 bases and J by 3 bases, with 7 bases between the two germline ends. The CDR3 consists of 13 residues. CDR3 sequence: CAWSMTANEKLFF. In DNA, the CDR3 is TGTGCCTGGAGTATGACAGCTAATGAAAAACTGTTTTTT.

Only a few counts were recorded for this clone. The CDR3 DNA sequence: TGTGCCAGCAGCTTAGTGTGGCAGGCTAACACTGAAGCTTTCTTT. This encodes CASSLVWQANTEAFF. The chain is built from TRBV7-8 and TRBJ1-1, with no clear D. The germline V gene encodes CDR1 SGHVS and CDR2 FQNEAQ. V shed 1 base and J shed 2 bases, with 11 bases lying between them. The CDR3 sequence is 15 residues long. The complete variable domain, with remaining parts taken from reference TRBV7-8 and TRBJ1-1, reads GAGVSQSPRYKVAKRGQDVALRCDPISGHVSLFWYQQALGQGPEFLTYFQNEAQLDKSGLPSDRFFAERPEGSVSTLKIQRTQQEDSAVYLCASSLVWQANTEAFFGQGTRLTVV.

This chain's CDR3 is CASRDRGGNTIYF. In DNA, the CDR3 is TGTGCCAGCCGGGACAGGGGTGGAAACACCATATATTTT. V and J are TRBV5-5 and TRBJ1-3; 10 positions agree with TRBD1. The V segment lost 7 bases and the J segment 3 bases; nucleotides outside the gene matches: 1. CDR1 SGHKS and CDR2 YYEKEE come from the germline V gene (reference sequence). The CDR3 sequence is 13 residues long.

V is TRBV15 and J is TRBJ2-5; 7 bases are shared with TRBD1. The CDR3 runs 15 residues. Trimming at V came to 9 bases and at J to 5 bases, leaving 15 bases not matched to a gene. Germline loops: CDR1 LNHNV, CDR2 YYDKDF (reference sequence). Here the CDR3 reads CATDETGDPGETQYF. In DNA form, the CDR3 reads TGTGCCACGGATGAAACAGGGGACCCGGGGGAGACCCAGTACTTC.

V gene TRBV19 combines with J gene TRBJ2-1, with 11 bases that match TRBD2. This CDR3 is built from 18 residues. Germline V gene lookup returns CDR1 LNHDA and CDR2 SQIVND (reference sequence). Losses at the gene ends were 5 bases for V and 6 bases for J; bases not matched to a gene: 15. The CDR3 sequence is CASSAIQGTSGGLNEQFF. In DNA, the CDR3 is TGTGCCAGTAGTGCGATACAAGGGACTAGCGGAGGACTCAATGAGCAGTTCTTC.

The gene calls are TRBV30 and TRBJ2-3; tentative D call: TRBD1 (6 bases). Germline CDR1 and CDR2: GTSNPN and SVGIG (reference sequence). CDR3 size: 13 residues. V was cut by 2 bases and J by 9 bases, with 15 bases left in between. The DNA of the CDR3 is TGTGCCTGGAGTCCTCAACAGGGCGGGACGCAGTATTTT. Translated, it gives CAWSPQQGGTQYF.

This clone was found once. The chain uses TRBV7-9 and TRBJ1-1; 8 nucleotides match TRBD1. Germline V gene data show CDR1 as SEHNR and CDR2 as FQNEAQ (reference sequence). This CDR3 is 15 amino acids long. J gave up 8 bases and V 2 bases, and 10 bases lay outside the gene matches. The CDR3 loop is CASSLINRGGLEAFF. The CDR3, as DNA: TGTGCCAGCAGCTTAATCAACAGGGGGGGTCTAGAAGCTTTCTTT.

The chain links TRBV15 to TRBJ1-1; no definite D call. CDR1 is LNHNV and CDR2 is YYDKDF in the germline V gene (reference sequence). V lost 0 bases and J lost 1, with 6 bases in between. There are 14 residues in the CDR3. The CDR3 DNA reads as TGTGCCACCAGCAGAGATTCCAGGAACACTGAAGCTTTCTTT. It is translated as CATSRDSRNTEAFF.

The rearrangement joins TRBV5-6 to TRBJ1-6; D is uncertain. This CDR3 region has 17 residues. In germline, CDR1 is SGHDT, CDR2 YYEEEE. Trimming took off 2 bases at V and 0 bases at J, with 12 bases between the two ends. The CDR3 protein is CASSFGVPSSYNSPLHF. The CDR3 DNA reads TGTGCCAGCAGCTTTGGAGTCCCGAGCTCCTATAATTCACCCCTCCACTTT.

The genes are TRBV28 and TRBJ2-1; no clear D gene. The CDR3 runs 13 residues. CDR1 is MDHEN and CDR2 is SYDVKM in the germline V gene. V was cut by 5 bases and J by 0 bases, with 5 bases left in between. The CDR3 sequence is CASSPLSYNEQFF. CDR3 nucleotides: TGTGCCAGCAGTCCCCTCTCCTACAATGAGCAGTTCTTC.

The chain couples TRBV18 to TRBJ2-1; 9 bases agree with TRBD2. After removal of 5 bases from V and 5 bases from J, the junction contained 4 bases not matched to a gene. CDR1 and CDR2 (germline): KGHSH, LQKENI. The CDR3 loop spans 14 amino acids. The DNA of the CDR3 is TGTGCCAGCTCATGGGGACTAGCCGACAATGAGCAGTTCTTC. Its protein product is CASSWGLADNEQFF.